Here is one T cell receptor beta chain with its context. This sample is part of a study of cytomegalovirus exposure and HLA in healthy donors. The PCR was carried out with 60 Vbeta primers and 13 Jbeta primers. Assay used: immunoSEQ multiplex PCR; TCRdb lists only in-frame clones, some missing. The table for this sample gives 100,000 to 150,000 clones. Per the germline V gene, CDR1 is MNHEY and CDR2 is SVGAGI. This CDR3 contains 13 residues. Trimming cost V 7 bases and J 6 bases; bases outside gene matches: 5. The sample taken for sequencing was PBMCs. The receptor's source is a man aged 25-40 years in good health and CMV-seronegative. This sequence joins TRBV6-5 and TRBJ1-4; 7 nucleotides align to TRBD1. CDR3 amino acids: CASTSDRDEKLFF. As DNA, the CDR3 is TGTGCCAGCACCTCTGACAGGGATGAAAAACTGTTTTTT.